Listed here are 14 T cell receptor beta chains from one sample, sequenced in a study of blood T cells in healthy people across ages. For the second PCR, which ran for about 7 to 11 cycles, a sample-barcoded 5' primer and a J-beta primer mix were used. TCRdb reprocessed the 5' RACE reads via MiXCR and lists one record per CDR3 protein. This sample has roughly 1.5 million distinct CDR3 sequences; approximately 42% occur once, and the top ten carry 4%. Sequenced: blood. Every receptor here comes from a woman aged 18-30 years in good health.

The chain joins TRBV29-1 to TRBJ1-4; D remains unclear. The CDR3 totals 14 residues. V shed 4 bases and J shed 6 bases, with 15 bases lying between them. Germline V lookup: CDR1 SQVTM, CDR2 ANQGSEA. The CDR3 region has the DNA TGCAGCGTTGGGGGTGTAGAAGGGCATGAAAAACTGTTTTTT. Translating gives CSVGGVEGHEKLFF.

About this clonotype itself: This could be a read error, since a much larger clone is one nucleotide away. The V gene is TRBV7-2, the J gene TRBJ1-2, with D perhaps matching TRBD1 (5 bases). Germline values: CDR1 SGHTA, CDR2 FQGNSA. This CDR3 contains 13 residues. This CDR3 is CAGSPGLTWGYTF. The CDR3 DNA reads TGTGCCGGCAGCCCAGGGCTAACCTGGGGCTACACCTTC.

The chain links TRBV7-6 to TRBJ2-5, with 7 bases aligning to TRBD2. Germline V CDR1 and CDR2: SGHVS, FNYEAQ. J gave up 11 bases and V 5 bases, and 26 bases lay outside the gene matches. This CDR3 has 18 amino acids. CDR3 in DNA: TGTGCCAGCAGCCCGTTCGCGCGCGGGGGAAAAGCCTCTAGTAAGCAGTACTTC. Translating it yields CASSPFARGGKASSKQYF. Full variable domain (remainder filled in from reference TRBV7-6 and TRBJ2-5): GAGVSQSPRYKVTKRGQDVALRCDPISGHVSLYWYRQALGQGPEFLTYFNYEAQQDKSGLPNDRFSAERPEGSISTLTIQRTEQRDSAMYRCASSPFARGGKASSKQYFGPGTRLLVL.

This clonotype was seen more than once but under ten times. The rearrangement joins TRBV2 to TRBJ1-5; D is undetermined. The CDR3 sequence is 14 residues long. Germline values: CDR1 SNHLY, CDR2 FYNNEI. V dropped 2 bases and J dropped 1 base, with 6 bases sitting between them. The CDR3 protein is CASSELRSNQPQHF. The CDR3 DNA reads TGTGCCAGCAGTGAACTACGGAGCAATCAGCCCCAGCATTTT.

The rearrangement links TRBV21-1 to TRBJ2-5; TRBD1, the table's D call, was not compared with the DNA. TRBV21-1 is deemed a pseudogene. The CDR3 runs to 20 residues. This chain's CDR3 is CASSFPGRPKGPERDNGQYF. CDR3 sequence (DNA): TGTGCCAGCAGCTTCCCGGGCCGCCCTAAAGGCCCCGAAAGGGACAATGGGCAGTACTTC.

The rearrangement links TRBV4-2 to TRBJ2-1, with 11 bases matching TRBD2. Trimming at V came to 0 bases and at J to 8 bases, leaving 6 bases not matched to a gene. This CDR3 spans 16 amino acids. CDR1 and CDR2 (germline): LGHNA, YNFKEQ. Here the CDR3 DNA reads TGTGCCAGCAGCCAAGATGTAGCGGGAGGGCGGGATGAGCAGTTCTTC. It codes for CASSQDVAGGRDEQFF.

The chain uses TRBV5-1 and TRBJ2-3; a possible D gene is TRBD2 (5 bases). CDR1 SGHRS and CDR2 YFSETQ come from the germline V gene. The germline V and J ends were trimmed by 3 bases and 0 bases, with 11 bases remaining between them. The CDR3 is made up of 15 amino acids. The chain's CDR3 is CASSSRGWSTDTQYF. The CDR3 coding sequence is TGCGCCAGCAGCTCCCGCGGGTGGAGCACAGATACGCAGTATTTT.

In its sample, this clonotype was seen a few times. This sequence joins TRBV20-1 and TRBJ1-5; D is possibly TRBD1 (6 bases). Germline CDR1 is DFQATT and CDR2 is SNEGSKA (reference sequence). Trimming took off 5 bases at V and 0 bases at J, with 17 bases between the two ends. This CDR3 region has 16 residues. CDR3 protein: CSAEIDRPYSNQPQHF. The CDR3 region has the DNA TGCAGTGCTGAAATCGACAGGCCTTATAGCAATCAGCCCCAGCATTTT.

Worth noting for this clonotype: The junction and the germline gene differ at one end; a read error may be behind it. The CDR3 here is CVSSLRVAGPYEQYF. DNA of the CDR3: TGTGTCAGCAGTTTACGAGTGGCGGGCCCATACGAGCAGTACTTC. This chain joins TRBV12-3 or TRBV12-4 and TRBJ2-7, with a weak D call TRBD2 (5 bases). This CDR3 is built from 15 residues.

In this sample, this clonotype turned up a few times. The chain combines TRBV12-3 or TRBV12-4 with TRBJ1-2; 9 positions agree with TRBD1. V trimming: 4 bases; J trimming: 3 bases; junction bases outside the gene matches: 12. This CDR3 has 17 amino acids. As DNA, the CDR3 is TGTGCCAGCAGTTCTACCCCTAACGACAGGGGGGACTATGGCTACACCTTC. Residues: CASSSTPNDRGDYGYTF.

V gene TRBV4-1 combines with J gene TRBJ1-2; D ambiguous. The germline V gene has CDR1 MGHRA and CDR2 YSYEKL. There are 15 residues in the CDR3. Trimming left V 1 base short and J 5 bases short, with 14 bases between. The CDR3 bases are TGCGCCAGCAGCCAAGTCGGCGGGAAACGGTATGGCTACACCTTC. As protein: CASSQVGGKRYGYTF.

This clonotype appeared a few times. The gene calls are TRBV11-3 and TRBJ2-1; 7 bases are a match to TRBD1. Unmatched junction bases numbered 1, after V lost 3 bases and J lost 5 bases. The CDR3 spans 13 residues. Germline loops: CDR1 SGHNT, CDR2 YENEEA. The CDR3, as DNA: TGTGCCAGCAGCTTCGACAGGGACAATGAGCAGTTCTTC. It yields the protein CASSFDRDNEQFF.

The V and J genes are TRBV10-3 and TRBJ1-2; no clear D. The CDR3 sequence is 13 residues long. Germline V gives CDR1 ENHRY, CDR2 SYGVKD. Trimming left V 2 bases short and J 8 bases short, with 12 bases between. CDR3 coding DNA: TGTGCCATCAGTGAGAATGAGGGCGTAGGCTACACCTTC. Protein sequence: CAISENEGVGYTF.

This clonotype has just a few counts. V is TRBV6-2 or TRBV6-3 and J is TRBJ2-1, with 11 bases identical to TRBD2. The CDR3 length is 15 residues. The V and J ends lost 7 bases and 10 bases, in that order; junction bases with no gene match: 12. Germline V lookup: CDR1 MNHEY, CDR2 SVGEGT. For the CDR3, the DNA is TGTGCCAGCAATTTCGGGACTAGCGGAGGCCACGAGCAGTTCTTC. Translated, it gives CASNFGTSGGHEQFF.